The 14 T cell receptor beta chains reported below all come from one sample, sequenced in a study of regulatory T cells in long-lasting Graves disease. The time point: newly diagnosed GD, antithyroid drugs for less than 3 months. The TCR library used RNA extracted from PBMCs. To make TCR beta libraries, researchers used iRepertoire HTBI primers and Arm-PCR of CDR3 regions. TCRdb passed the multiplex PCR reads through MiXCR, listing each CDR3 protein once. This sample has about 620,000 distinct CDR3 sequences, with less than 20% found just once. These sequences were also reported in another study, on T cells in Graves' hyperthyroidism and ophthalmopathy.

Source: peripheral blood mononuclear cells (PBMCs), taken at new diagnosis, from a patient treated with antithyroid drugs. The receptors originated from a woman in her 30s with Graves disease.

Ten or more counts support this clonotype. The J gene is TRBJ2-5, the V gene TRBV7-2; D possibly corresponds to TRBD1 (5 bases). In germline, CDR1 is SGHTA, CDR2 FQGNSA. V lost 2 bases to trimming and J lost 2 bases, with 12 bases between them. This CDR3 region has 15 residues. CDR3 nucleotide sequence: TGTGCCAGCAGCTTAATTACGACAGTGCAAGAGACCCAGTACTTC. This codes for CASSLITTVQETQYF.

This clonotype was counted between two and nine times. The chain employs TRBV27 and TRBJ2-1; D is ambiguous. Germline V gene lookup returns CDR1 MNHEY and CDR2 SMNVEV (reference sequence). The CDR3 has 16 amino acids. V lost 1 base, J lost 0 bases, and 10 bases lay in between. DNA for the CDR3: TGTGCCAGCAGTTTATGGCTCCACAACTCCTACAATGAGCAGTTCTTC. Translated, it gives CASSLWLHNSYNEQFF.

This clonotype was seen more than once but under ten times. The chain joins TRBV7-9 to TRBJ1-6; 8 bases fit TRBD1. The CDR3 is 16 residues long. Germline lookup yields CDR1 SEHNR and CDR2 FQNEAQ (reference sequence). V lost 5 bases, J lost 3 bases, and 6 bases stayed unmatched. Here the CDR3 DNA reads TGTGCCAGCAGCCAAGGGACAGGCTTCTATAATTCACCCCTCCACTTT. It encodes CASSQGTGFYNSPLHF. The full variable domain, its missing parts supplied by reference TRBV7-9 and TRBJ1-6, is DTGVSQNPRHKITKRGQNVTFRCDPISEHNRLYWYRQTLGQGPEFLTYFQNEAQLEKSRLLSDRFSAERPKGSFSTLEIQRTEQGDSAMYLCASSQGTGFYNSPLHFGNGTRLTVT.

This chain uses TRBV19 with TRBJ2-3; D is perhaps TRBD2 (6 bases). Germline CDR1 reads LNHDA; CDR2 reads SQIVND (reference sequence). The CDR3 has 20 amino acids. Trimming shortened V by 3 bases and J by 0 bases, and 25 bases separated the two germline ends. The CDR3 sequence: CASSITAAGRKSSSTDTQYF. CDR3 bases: TGTGCCAGTAGTATTACTGCGGCGGGACGAAAATCTTCTAGCACAGATACGCAGTATTTT.

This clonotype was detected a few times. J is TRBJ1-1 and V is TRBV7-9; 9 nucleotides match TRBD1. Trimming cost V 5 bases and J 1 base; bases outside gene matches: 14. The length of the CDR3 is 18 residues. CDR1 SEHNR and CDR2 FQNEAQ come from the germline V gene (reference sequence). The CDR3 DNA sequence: TGTGCCAGCAGCCGACCAAAACGGACAGGGGAGGAGAACACTGAAGCTTTCTTT. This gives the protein CASSRPKRTGEENTEAFF.

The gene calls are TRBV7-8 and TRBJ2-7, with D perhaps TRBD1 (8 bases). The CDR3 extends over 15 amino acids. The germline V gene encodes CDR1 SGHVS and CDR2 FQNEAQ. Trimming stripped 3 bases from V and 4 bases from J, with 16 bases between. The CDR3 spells CASSLEAGQDYEQYF. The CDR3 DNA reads TGTGCCAGCAGCTTGGAAGCGGGACAGGATTACGAGCAGTACTTC.

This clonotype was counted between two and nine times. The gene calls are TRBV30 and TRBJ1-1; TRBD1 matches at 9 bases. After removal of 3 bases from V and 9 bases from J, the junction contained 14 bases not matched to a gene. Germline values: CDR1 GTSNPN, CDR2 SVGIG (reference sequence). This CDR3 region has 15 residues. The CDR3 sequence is CAWRAQHTGGGQAFF. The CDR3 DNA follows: TGTGCCTGGAGGGCCCAGCATACAGGGGGCGGGCAAGCTTTCTTT.

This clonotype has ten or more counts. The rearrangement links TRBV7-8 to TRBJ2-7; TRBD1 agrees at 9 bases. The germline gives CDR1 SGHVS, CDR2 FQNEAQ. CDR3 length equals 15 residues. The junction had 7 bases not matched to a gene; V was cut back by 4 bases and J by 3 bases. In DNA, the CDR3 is TGTGCCAGCAGCTCATCCGGGACAGGGCTCTACGAGCAGTACTTC. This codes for CASSSSGTGLYEQYF.

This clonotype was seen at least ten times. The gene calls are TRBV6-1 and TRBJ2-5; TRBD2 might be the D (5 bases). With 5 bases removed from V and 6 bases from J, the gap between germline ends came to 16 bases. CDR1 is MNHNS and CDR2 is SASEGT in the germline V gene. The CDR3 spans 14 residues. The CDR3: CASSHQTRAKTQYF. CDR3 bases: TGTGCCAGCAGTCACCAAACGAGGGCTAAGACCCAGTACTTC.

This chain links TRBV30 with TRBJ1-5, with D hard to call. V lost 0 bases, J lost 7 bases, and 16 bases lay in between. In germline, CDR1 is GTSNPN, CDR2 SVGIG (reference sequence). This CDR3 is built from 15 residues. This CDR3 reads CAWSVASTVLQPQHF. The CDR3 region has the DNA TGTGCCTGGAGTGTAGCATCCACGGTGTTGCAGCCCCAGCATTTT.

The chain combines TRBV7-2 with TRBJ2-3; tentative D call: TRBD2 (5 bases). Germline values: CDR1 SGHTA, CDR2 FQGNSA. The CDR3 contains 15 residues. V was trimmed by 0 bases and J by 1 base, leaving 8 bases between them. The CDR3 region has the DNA TGTGCCAGCAGCTTAGCGGGAGTAGGCACAGATACGCAGTATTTT. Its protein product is CASSLAGVGTDTQYF.

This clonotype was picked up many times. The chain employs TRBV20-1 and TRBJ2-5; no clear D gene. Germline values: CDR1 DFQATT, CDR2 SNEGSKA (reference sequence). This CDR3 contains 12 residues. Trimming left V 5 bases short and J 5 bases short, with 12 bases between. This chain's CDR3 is CSAGPGMETQYF. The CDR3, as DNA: TGCAGTGCTGGCCCGGGCATGGAGACCCAGTACTTC.

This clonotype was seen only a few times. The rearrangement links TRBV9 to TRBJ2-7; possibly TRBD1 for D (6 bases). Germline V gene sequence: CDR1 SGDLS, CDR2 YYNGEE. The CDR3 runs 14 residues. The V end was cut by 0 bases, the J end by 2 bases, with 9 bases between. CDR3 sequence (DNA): TGTGCCAGCAGCGTAGACAGGGATACCTACGAGCAGTACTTC. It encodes CASSVDRDTYEQYF.

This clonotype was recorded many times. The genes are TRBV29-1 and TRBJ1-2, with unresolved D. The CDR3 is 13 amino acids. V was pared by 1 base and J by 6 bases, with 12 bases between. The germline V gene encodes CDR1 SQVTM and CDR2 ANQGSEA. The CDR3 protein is CSVEGSEWDGYTF. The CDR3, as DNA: TGCAGCGTTGAAGGGTCCGAATGGGATGGCTACACCTTC.